This T cell receptor (beta chain) was captured by sequencing in a study of T cells after yellow fever vaccination. This CDR3 region has 15 residues. V lost 5 bases, J lost 4 bases, and 4 bases stayed unmatched. The germline gives CDR1 SGHVS, CDR2 FQNEAQ. As TCR cDNA was made by 5'RACE template switching, a universal primer site and UMIs were added. TCRdb analysed the 5' RACE reads with MiXCR anew, one entry per CDR3 protein. The profile covers fewer than 400,000 distinct CDR3 sequences, with 9.5% to 12% appearing a single time and 3% to 3.5% taken by the ten largest. The rearrangement uses TRBV7-8 and TRBJ2-6; the match to TRBD1 covers 8 bases. The sequenced sample was CD4+ T cells sorted from PBMCs, obtained 45 days after the yellow fever booster vaccination. This receptor was obtained from a man between 18 and 35 years old who received the YFV17D yellow fever vaccine. This chain's CDR3 is CASSTQGAGANVLTF. CDR3 nucleotide sequence: TGTGCCAGCAGCACCCAGGGGGCGGGGGCCAACGTCCTGACTTTC.